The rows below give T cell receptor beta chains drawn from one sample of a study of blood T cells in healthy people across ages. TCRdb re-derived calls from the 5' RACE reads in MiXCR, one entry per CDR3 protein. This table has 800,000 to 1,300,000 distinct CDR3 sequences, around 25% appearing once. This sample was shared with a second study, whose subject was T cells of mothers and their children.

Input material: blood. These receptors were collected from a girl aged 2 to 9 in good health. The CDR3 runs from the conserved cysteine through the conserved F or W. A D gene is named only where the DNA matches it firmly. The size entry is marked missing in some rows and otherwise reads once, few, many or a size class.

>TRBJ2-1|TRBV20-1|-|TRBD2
TGCAGTGCTAGGGCTAGCGGGGGGGGTAATGAGCAGTTCTTC
CSARASGGGNEQFF
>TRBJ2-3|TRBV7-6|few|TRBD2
TGTGCCAGCCTTCCGGGACTAGCGGGAGCGGGCACAGATACGCAGTATTTT
CASLPGLAGAGTDTQYF
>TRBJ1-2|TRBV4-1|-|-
TGCGCCAGCAGCCAAGCCCAAGGCCGGGGCTATGGCTACACCTTC
CASSQAQGRGYGYTF
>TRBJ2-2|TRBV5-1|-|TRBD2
TGCGCCAGCAGCTTGGAAGGGACTAGCGGGACCGGGGAGCTGTTTTTT
CASSLEGTSGTGELFF
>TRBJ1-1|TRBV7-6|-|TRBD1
TGTGCCAGCAGCTCCTGGACAGGGAGGATGGCTGAAGCTTTCTTT
CASSSWTGRMAEAFF
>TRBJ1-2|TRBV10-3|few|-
TGTGCCATGAAGGGGGACTATGGCTACACCTTC
CAMKGDYGYTF
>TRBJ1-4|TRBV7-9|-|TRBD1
TGTGCCAGCAGCGGCAGACAGGGCCGGAATGAAAAACTGTTTTTT
CASSGRQGRNEKLFF
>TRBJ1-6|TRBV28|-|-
TGTGCCAGCAGTTTTCTTGGGGGTAAGGATAATTCACCCCTCCACTTT
CASSFLGGKDNSPLHF
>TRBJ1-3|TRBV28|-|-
TGTGCCAGCAGTTTTTACCTGTGGGACACCATATATTTT
CASSFYLWDTIYF
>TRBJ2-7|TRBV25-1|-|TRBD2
TGTGCCAGCAGTGAATGGGTTAGCGGGACCAGCTCCTACGAGCAGTACTTC
CASSEWVSGTSSYEQYF
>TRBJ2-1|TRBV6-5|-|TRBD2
TGTGCCAGCAGTTACATCGCGGGACTAGCGGGAGACAATGAGCAGTTCTTC
CASSYIAGLAGDNEQFF
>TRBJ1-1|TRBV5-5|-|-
TGTGCCAGCAGCTTAGGGTCCCCTGGAAGAGCCACTGAAGCTTTCTTT
CASSLGSPGRATEAFF
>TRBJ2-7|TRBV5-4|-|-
TGTGCCAGCAGCTTGGCCTACGGGACTGAAACCTACGAGCAGTACTTC
CASSLAYGTETYEQYF
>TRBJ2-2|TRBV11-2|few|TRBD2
TGTGCCAGCAGCTTAAGGACTAGCGGGAAATATGCCGGGGAGCTGTTTTTT
CASSLRTSGKYAGELFF